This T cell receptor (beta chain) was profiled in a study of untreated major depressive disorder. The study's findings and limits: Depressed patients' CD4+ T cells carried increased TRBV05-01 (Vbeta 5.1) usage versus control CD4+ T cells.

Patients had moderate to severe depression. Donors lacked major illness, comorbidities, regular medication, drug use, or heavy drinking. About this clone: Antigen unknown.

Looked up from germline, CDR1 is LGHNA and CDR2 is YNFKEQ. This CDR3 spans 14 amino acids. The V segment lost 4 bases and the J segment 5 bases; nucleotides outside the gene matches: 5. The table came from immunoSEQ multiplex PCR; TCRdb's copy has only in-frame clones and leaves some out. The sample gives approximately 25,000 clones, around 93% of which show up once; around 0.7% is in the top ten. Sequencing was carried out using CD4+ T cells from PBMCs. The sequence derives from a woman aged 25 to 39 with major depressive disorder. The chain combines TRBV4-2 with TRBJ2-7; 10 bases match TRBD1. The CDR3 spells CASSRGQGIDEQYF. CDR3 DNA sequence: TGTGCCAGCAGCCGGGGACAGGGGATCGACGAGCAGTACTTC.